This T cell receptor beta chain appears in the sequencing data of a study of untreated major depressive disorder. Findings and limits, study-wide: TRBV05-01 (Vbeta 5.1) usage was higher in CD4+ T cells of depressed patients than controls. All top five TRBV05-01 clones per subject were private clones.

TCRdb's table, derived via immunoSEQ multiplex PCR, lists solely in-frame clones and lacks some. Seen here are 20,000 to 25,000 clones, around 87% observed once, and the top ten hold around 5%. V gave up 1 base and J gave up 4 bases, with 8 bases separating them. The CDR3 sequence is 14 residues long. Germline CDR1 SGDLS, CDR2 YYNGEE. Concerning this clone itself: Antigen specificity is unknown.

Sequencing used CD4+ T cells from PBMCs. This TCR was recovered from a woman aged 30 to 39 in good health. The rearrangement links TRBV9 to TRBJ2-2; D perhaps matches TRBD2 (6 bases). In DNA form, the CDR3 reads TGTGCCAGCAGCGTATCCGGGGGCACCGGGGAGCTGTTTTTT. It codes for CASSVSGGTGELFF. The variable domain in full, with the rest retrieved from reference TRBV9 and TRBJ2-2, is DSGVTQTPKHLITATGQRVTLRCSPRSGDLSVYWYQQSLDQGLQFLIQYYNGEERAKGNILERFSAQQFPDLHSELNLSSLELGDSALYFCASSVSGGTGELFFGEGSRLTVL.